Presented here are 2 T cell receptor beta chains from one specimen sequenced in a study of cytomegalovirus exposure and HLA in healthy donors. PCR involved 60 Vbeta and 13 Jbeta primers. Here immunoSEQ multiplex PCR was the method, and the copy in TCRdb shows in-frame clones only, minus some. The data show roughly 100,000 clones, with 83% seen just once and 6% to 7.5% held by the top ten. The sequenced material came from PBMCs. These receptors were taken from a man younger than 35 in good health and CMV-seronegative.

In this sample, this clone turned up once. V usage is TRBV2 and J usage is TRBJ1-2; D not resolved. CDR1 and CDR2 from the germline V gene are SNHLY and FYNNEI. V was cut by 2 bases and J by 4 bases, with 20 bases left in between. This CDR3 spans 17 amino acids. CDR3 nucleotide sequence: TGTGCCAGCAGTGAATTCGAGGATACACCAACCTTCTATGGCTACACCTTC. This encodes CASSEFEDTPTFYGYTF.

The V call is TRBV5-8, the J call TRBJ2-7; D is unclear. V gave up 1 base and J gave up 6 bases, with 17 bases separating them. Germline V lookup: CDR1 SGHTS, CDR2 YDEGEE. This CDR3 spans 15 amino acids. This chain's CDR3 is CASSLRPGLTVEQYF. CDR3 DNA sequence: TGTGCCAGCAGCTTGCGACCAGGCCTCACCGTCGAGCAGTACTTC. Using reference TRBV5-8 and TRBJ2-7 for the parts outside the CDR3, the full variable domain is EAGVTQSPTHLIKTRGQQATLRCSPISGHTSVYWYQQALGLGLQFLLWYDEGEERNRGNFPPRFSGRQFPNYSSELNVNALELEDSALYLCASSLRPGLTVEQYFGPGTRLTVT.